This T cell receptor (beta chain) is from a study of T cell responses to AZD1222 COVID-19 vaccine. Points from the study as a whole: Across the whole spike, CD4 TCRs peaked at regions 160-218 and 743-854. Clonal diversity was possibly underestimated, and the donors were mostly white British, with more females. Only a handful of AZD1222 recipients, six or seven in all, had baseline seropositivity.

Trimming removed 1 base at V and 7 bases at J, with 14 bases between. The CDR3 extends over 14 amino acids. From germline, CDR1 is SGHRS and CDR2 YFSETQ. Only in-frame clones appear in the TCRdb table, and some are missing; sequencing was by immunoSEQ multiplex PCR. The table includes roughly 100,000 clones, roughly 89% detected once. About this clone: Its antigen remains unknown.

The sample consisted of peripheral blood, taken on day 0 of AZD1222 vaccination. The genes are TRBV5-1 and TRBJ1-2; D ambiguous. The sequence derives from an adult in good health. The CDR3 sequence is CASSLSTSEPGYTF. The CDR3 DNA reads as TGCGCCAGCAGCTTGTCGACTTCGGAGCCTGGCTACACCTTC.